Here is one T cell receptor (beta chain) with its context. The record originates from a study of CD8 T cells in ankylosing spondylitis. Germline V CDR1 and CDR2: GTSNPN, SVGIG (reference sequence). This CDR3 region has 12 residues. Trimming took off 2 bases at V and 5 bases at J, with 9 bases between the two ends. TCRdb reanalysed the 5' RACE reads using MiXCR and keeps one entry per CDR3 protein. The sample has fewer than 130,000 distinct CDR3 sequences; 24% are singletons. The sequenced sample consisted of synovial fluid, either unsorted or a sorted T cell fraction (not recorded which). This receptor was obtained from a male donor with ankylosing spondylitis. J is TRBJ2-5 and V is TRBV30, with TRBD1 as a possible D gene (6 bases). Here the CDR3 DNA reads TGTGCCTGGAGTATACAGGGTGAGACCCAGTACTTC. Its translation is CAWSIQGETQYF.